What follows describes a single TCR beta chain. Germline V gives CDR1 KGHSH, CDR2 LQKENI. The V end lost 5 bases, the J end lost 2 bases, and 10 bases lay between the germline ends. This CDR3 spans 13 amino acids. Sequencing was performed with immunoSEQ multiplex PCR; in TCRdb, only in-frame clones are kept and a portion is missing. The table has 510,000 or so clones, around 88% seen once. As to treatment: around 19 received Ad26.COV2.S at low or high dose, single or two shots; 5 received placebo; per-sample allocation not given. Sample collection was performed on day 63 after the first vaccine or placebo injection. This sample was included in a study of Ad26.COV2.S vaccination and SARS-CoV-2 variants.

This receptor was identified in a person between 18 and 59 years old who received the Ad26.COV2.S COVID-19 vaccine or a placebo. Sequenced here: peripheral blood, sampled in a trial of Ad26.COV2.S vaccine versus placebo. The chain has TRBV18 and TRBJ2-7; D call uncertain. DNA for the CDR3: TGTGCCAGCTCAGCCACTCAAACCTACGAGCAGTACTTC. Its translation: CASSATQTYEQYF. The variable domain in full, with the rest retrieved from reference TRBV18 and TRBJ2-7, is NAGVMQNPRHLVRRRGQEARLRCSPMKGHSHVYWYRQLPEEGLKFMVYLQKENIIDESGMPKERFSAEFPKEGPSILRIQQVVRGDSAAYFCASSATQTYEQYFGPGTRLTVT.